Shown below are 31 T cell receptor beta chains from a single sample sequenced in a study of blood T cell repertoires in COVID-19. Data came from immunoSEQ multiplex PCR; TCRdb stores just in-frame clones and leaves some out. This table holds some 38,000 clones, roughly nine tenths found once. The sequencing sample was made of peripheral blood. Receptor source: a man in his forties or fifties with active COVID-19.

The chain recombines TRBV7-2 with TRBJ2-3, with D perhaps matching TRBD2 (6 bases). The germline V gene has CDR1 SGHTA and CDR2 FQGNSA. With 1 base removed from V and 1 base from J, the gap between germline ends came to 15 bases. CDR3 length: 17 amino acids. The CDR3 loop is CASSLGGSASGTDTQYF. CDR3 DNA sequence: TGTGCCAGCAGCTTAGGTGGTTCCGCTAGCGGCACAGATACGCAGTATTTT.

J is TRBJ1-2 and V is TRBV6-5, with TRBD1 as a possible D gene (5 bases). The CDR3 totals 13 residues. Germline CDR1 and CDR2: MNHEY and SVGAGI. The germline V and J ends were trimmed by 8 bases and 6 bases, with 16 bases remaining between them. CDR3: CASGGTVFDGYTF. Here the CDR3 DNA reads TGTGCCAGCGGGGGGACGGTCTTCGATGGCTACACCTTC.

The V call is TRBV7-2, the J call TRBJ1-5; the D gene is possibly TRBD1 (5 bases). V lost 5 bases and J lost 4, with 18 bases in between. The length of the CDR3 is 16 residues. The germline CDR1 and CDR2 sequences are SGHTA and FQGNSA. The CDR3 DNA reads TGTGCCAGCAGCCCCACCGGCCCCAGGGTTAATCAGCCCCAGCATTTT. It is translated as CASSPTGPRVNQPQHF.

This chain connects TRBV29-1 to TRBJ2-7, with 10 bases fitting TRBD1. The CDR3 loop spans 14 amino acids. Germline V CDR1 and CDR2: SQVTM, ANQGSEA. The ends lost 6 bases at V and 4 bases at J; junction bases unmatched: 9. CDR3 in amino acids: CSVQTGTGVYEQYF. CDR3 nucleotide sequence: TGCAGCGTACAAACCGGGACAGGGGTGTACGAGCAGTACTTC.

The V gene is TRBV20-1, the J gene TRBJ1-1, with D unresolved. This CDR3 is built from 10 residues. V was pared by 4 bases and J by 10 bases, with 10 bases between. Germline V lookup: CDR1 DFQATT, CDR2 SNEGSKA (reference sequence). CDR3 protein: CSATQVGAFF. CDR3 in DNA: TGCAGTGCTACGCAGGTGGGAGCTTTCTTT.

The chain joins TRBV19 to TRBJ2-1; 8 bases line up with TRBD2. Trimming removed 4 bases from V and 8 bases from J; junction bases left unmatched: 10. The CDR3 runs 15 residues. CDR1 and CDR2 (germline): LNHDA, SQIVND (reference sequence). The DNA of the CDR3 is TGTGCCAGTAGTACCTCTACCTTTAGCGGGGATGAGCAGTTCTTC. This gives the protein CASSTSTFSGDEQFF. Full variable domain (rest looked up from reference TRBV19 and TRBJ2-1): DGGITQSPKYLFRKEGQNVTLSCEQNLNHDAMYWYRQDPGQGLRLIYYSQIVNDFQKGDIAEGYSVSREKKESFPLTVTSAQKNPTAFYLCASSTSTFSGDEQFFGPGTRLTVL.

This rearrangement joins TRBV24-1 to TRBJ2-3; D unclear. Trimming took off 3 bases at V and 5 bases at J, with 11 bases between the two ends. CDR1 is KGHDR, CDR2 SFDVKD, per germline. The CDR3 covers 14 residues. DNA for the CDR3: TGTGCCACCAGTGATGGTGTAGAACTAGATACGCAGTATTTT. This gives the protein CATSDGVELDTQYF.

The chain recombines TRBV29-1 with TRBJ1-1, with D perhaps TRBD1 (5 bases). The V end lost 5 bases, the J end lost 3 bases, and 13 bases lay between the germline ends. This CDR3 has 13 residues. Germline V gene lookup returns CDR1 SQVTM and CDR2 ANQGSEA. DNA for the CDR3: TGCAGCGTTCCGCGGGGAGGGGACACTGAAGCTTTCTTT. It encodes CSVPRGGDTEAFF.

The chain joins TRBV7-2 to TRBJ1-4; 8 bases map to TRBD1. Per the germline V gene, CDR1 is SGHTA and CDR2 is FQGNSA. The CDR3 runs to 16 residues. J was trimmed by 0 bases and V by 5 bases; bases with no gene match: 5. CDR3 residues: CASSPGQGATNEKLFF. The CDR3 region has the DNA TGTGCCAGCAGCCCCGGACAGGGCGCAACTAATGAAAAACTGTTTTTT.

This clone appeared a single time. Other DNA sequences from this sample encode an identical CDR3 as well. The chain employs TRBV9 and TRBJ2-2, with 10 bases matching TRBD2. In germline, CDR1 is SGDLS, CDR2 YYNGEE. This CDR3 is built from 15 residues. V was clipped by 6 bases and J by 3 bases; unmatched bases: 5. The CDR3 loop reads CASTRLAGHTGELFF. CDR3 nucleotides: TGTGCCAGCACAAGACTAGCGGGCCACACCGGGGAGCTGTTTTTT.

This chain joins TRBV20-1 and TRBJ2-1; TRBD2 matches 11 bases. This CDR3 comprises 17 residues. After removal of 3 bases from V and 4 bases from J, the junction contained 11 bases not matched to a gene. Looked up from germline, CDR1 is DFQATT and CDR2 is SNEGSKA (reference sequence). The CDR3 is CSASGTSGSLGYNEQFF. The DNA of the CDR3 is TGCAGTGCTAGTGGGACTAGCGGCTCCTTGGGGTACAATGAGCAGTTCTTC.

The CDR3 DNA follows: TGCAGCGTTGAAGGCGGGACAGGGGCCTACGAGCAGTACTTC. Amino acid sequence: CSVEGGTGAYEQYF. V is TRBV29-1 and J is TRBJ2-7; 10 bases map to TRBD1. Germline CDR1 is SQVTM and CDR2 is ANQGSEA. V was clipped by 1 base and J by 2 bases; unmatched bases: 2. This CDR3 comprises 14 residues.

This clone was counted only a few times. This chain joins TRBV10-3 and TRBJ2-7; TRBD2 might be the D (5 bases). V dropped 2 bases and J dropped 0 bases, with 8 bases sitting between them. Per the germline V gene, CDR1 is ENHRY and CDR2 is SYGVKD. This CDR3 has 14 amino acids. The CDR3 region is CAISEGGFSYEQYF. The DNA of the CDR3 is TGTGCCATCAGTGAGGGAGGCTTCTCCTACGAGCAGTACTTC.

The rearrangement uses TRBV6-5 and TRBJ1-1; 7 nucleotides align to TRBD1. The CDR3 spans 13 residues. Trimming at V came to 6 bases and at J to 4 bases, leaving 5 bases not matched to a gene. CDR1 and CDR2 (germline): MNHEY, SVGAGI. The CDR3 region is CASRSQGSTEAFF. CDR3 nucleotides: TGTGCCAGCAGGTCACAGGGGAGCACTGAAGCTTTCTTT.

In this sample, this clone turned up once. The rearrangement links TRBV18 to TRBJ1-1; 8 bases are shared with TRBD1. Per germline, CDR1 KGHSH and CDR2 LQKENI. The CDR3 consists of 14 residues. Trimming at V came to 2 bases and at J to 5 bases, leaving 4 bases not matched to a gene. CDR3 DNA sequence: TGTGCCAGCTCACCAGGCAGGGGGCAAACTGAAGCTTTCTTT. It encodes CASSPGRGQTEAFF. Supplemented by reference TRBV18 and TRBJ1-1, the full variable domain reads NAGVMQNPRHLVRRRGQEARLRCSPMKGHSHVYWYRQLPEEGLKFMVYLQKENIIDESGMPKERFSAEFPKEGPSILRIQQVVRGDSAAYFCASSPGRGQTEAFFGQGTRLTVV.

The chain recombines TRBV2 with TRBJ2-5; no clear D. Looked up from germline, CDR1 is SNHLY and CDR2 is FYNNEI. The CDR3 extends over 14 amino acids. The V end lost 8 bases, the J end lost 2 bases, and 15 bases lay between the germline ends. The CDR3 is CASSRRSRQETQYF. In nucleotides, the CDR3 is TGTGCCAGCTCACGGAGAAGTAGGCAAGAGACCCAGTACTTC.

CDR3 sequence: CASSSLRAGAFYNEQFF. CDR3 in DNA: TGTGCCAGCAGCTCCCTTCGGGCGGGGGCCTTCTACAATGAGCAGTTCTTC. J is TRBJ2-1 and V is TRBV5-6, with a tentative D call TRBD2 (7 bases). The V end lost 3 bases, the J end lost 3 bases, and 19 bases lay between the germline ends. Germline lookup yields CDR1 SGHDT and CDR2 YYEEEE. The CDR3 has 17 amino acids.

In DNA form, the CDR3 reads TGTGCCAGCAGTTTAGGGGCGGGGGCGCGTTGCACCTTC. This codes for CASSLGAGARCTF. This chain connects TRBV12-3 or TRBV12-4 to TRBJ1-2; D is possibly TRBD1 (6 bases). The CDR3 runs to 13 residues. Trimming pared 1 base from V and 13 bases from J, leaving 16 bases between.

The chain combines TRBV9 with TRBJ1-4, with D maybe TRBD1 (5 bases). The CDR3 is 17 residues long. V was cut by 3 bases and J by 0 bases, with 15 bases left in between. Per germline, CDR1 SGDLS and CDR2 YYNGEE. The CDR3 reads CASSAAGGYATNEKLFF. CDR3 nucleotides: TGTGCCAGCAGCGCGGCGGGGGGTTACGCAACTAATGAAAAACTGTTTTTT.

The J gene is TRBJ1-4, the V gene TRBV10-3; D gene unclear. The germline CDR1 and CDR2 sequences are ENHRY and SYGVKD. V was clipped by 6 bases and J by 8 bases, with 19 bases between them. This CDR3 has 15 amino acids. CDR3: CAISPLQGVREKLFF. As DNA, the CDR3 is TGTGCCATCAGCCCCCTTCAAGGAGTGCGGGAAAAACTGTTTTTT.

The CDR3 spells CASTSPGLNYEQYF. In DNA form, the CDR3 reads TGTGCCAGCACCTCCCCGGGACTAAACTACGAGCAGTACTTC. The chain couples TRBV5-4 to TRBJ2-7; 7 bases are a match to TRBD2. Germline trimming cut 6 bases from V and 3 bases from J; bases unmatched to any gene: 9. CDR3 length: 14 amino acids. The germline V gene has CDR1 SGHNT and CDR2 YYREEE (reference sequence).

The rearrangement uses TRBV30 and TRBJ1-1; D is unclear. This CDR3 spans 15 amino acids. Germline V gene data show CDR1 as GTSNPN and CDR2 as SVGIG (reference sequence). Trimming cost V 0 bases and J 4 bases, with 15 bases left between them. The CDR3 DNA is TGTGCCTGGAGTGTACGGGGAGGAGTAAGCACTGAAGCTTTCTTT. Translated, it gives CAWSVRGGVSTEAFF.

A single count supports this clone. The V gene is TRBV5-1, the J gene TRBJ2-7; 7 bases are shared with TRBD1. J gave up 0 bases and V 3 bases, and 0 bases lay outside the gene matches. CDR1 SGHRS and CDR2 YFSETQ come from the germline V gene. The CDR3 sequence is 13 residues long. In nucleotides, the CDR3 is TGCGCCAGCAGCTGGACAGGCTCCTACGAGCAGTACTTC. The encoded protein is CASSWTGSYEQYF.

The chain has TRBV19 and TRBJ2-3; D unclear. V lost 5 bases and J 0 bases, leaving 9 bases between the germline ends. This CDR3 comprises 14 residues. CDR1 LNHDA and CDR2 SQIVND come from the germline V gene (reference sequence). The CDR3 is CASSSTGSTDTQYF. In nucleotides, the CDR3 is TGTGCCAGTAGTTCCACGGGTAGCACAGATACGCAGTATTTT.

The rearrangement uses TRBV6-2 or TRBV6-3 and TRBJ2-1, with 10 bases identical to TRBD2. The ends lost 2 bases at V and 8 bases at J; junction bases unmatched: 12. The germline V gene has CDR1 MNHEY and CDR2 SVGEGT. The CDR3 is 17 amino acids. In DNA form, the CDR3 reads TGTGCCAGCAGTTACCCCATACCGGGTAGCGGGGGGTATGAGCAGTTCTTC. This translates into CASSYPIPGSGGYEQFF.

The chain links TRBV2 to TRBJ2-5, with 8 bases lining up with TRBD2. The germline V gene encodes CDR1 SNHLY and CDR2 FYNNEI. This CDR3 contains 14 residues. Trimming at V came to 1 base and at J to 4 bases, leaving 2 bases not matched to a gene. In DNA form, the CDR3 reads TGTGCCAGCAGTGAAGGCGGGAGGTCAGAGACCCAGTACTTC. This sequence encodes CASSEGGRSETQYF. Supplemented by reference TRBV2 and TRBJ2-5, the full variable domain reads EPEVTQTPSHQVTQMGQEVILRCVPISNHLYFYWYRQILGQKVEFLVSFYNNEISEKSEIFDDQFSVERPDGSNFTLKIRSTKLEDSAMYFCASSEGGRSETQYFGPGTRLLVL.

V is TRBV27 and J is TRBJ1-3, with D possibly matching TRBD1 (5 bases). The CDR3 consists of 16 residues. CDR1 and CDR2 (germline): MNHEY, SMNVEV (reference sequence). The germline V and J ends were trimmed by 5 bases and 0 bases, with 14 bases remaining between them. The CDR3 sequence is CASSPGGTVSGNTIYF. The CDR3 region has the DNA TGTGCCAGCAGTCCGGGGGGGACGGTCTCTGGAAACACCATATATTTT.

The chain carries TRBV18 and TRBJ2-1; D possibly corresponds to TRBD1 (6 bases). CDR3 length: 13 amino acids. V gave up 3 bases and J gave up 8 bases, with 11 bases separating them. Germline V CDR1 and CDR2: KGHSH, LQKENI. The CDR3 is CASSPRGAHEQFF. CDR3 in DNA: TGTGCCAGCTCACCCAGGGGTGCCCATGAGCAGTTCTTC.

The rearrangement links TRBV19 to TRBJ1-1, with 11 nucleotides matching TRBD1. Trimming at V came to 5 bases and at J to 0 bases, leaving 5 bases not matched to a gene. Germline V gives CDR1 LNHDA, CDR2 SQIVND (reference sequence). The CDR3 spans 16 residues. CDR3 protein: CASSPSGQGVNTEAFF. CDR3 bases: TGTGCCAGTAGTCCGTCGGGACAGGGGGTGAACACTGAAGCTTTCTTT.

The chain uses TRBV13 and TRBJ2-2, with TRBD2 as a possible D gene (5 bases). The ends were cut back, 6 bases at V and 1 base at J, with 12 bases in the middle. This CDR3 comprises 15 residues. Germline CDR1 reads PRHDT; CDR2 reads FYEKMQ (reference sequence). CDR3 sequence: CASRRIAQNTGELFF. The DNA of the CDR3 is TGTGCCAGCAGGCGAATAGCGCAGAACACCGGGGAGCTGTTTTTT.

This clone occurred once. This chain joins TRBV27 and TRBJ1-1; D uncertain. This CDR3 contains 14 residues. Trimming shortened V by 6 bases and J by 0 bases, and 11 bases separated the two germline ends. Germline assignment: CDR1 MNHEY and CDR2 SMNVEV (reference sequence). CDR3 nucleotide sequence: TGTGCCAGCAGCCTCCGGGGTATGAACACTGAAGCTTTCTTT. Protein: CASSLRGMNTEAFF.